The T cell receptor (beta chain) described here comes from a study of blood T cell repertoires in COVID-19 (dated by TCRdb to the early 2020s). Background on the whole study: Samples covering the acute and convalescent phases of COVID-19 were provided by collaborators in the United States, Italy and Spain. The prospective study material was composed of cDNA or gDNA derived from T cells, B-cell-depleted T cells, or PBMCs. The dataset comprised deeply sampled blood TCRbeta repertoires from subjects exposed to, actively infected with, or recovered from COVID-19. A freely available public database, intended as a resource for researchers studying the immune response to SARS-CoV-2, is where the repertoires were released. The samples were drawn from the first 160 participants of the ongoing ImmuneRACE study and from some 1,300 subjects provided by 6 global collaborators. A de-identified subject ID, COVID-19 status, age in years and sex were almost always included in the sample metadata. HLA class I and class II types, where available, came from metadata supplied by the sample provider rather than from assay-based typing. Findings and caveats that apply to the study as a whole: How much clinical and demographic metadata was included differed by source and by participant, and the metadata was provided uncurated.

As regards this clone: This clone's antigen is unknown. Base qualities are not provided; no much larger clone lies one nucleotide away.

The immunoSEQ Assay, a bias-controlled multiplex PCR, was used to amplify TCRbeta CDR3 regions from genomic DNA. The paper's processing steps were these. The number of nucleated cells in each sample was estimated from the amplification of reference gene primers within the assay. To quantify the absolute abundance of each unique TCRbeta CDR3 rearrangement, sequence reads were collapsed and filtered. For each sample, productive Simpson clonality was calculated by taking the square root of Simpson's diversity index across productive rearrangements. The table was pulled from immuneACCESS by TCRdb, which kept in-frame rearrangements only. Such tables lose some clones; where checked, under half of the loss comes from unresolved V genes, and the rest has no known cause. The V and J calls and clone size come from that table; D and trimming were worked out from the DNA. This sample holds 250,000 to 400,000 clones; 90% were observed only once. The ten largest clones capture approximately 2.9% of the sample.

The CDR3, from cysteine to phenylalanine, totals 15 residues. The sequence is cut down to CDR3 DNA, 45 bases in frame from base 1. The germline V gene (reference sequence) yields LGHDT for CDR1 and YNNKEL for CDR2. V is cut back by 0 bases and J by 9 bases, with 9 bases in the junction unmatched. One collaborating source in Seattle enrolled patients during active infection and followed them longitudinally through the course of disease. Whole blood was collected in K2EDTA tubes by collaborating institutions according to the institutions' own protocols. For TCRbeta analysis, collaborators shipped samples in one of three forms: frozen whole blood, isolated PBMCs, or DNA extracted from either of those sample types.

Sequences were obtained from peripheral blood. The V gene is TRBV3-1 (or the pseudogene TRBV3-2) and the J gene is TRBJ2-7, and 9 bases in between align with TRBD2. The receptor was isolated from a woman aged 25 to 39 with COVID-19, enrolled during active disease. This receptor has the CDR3 CASSQDRTSAGGQYF. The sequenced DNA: TGTGCCAGCAGCCAAGATCGGACTAGCGCTGGAGGGCAGTACTTC.